This TCR beta chain comes out of a study of a mutant IDH1 vaccine in newly diagnosed glioma. The data were produced by immunoSEQ multiplex PCR, yet TCRdb's version contains in-frame clones alone and is incomplete. The data hold about 28,000 clones, with roughly nine tenths observed a single time. Noted time point: week 5, during vaccination. It was 300 ug of mutant IDH1 20-mer peptide that made up each vaccine dose, given with topical imiquimod. To note about this clone: No antigen is known for it.

The CDR3 totals 15 residues. Sequenced here: PBMCs, sampled from a glioma patient whose treatment included an IDH1 peptide vaccine. This chain joins TRBV21-1 and TRBJ1-5; the DNA was not compared with TRBD1, the D call given in the table. TRBV21-1 is flagged as a pseudogene. The sequence derives from a man younger than 35 with glioma. The CDR3 reads CASSKGQYSNQPQHF. The CDR3 DNA is TGTGCCAGCAGCAAAGGACAATATAGCAATCAGCCCCAGCATTTT.